The rows below give T cell receptor beta chains drawn from one sample of a study of blood T cell repertoires in COVID-19. Some clones are missing from TCRdb's copy, which holds only in-frame ones; the method was immunoSEQ multiplex PCR. In the table there are 250,000 or so clones, approximately 86% of which are singletons. The material sequenced was peripheral blood. These receptors originate from a man aged 35 to 55 with active or convalescent COVID-19. The CDR3 runs from the conserved cysteine through the conserved F or W. The D gene is left open where the match is weak. Expanded clones get a size class; other rows say once, few or many, or leave the size out.

length	D	V	J	size	CDR3	DNA
19	TRBD1	TRBV7-9	TRBJ1-3	.	CASSLYFGTGQKGGNTIYF	TGTGCCAGCAGCTTATATTTCGGGACAGGGCAAAAGGGTGGAAACACCATATATTTT
16	.	TRBV28	TRBJ1-1	.	CASSSPGGDVNTEAFF	TGTGCCAGCAGTTCCCCCGGGGGGGATGTGAACACTGAAGCTTTCTTT
13	.	TRBV30	TRBJ2-7	.	CAWKPGAGAQQYF	TGTGCCTGGAAACCAGGGGCAGGGGCCCAGCAGTACTTC
15	TRBD1	TRBV5-1	TRBJ2-2	.	CASSPQGANTGELFF	TGCGCCAGCAGCCCACAGGGGGCGAACACCGGGGAGCTGTTTTTT
15	.	TRBV25-1	TRBJ2-6	.	CASTLTDSGANVLTF	TGTGCCAGCACTTTGACAGACTCTGGGGCCAACGTCCTGACTTTC
17	TRBD2	TRBV27	TRBJ2-7	once	CATQNLAGGPAGDEQYF	TGTGCCACCCAAAATCTAGCGGGAGGGCCGGCCGGAGACGAGCAGTACTTC
18	TRBD2	TRBV5-1	TRBJ2-3	.	CASSHLAGAPRSEDTQYF	TGCGCCAGCAGCCATCTAGCGGGGGCCCCACGCTCCGAAGATACGCAGTATTTT
13	.	TRBV5-1	TRBJ2-3	.	CASSLQQTDTQYF	TGCGCCAGCAGCTTGCAACAGACAGATACGCAGTATTTT
13	.	TRBV5-1	TRBJ2-5	.	CASSFDRKETQYF	TGCGCCAGCAGCTTTGACAGAAAAGAGACCCAGTACTTC
14	TRBD1	TRBV28	TRBJ1-5	.	CASSLTGGGQPQHF	TGTGCCAGCAGTTTGACAGGGGGAGGACAGCCCCAGCATTTT
14	TRBD1	TRBV3-1/TRBV3-2	TRBJ1-6	.	CASSQDRGYSPLHF	TGTGCCAGCAGCCAAGACAGGGGGTATTCACCCCTCCACTTT
15	TRBD1	TRBV7-9	TRBJ1-1	.	CASSLRDRGNTEAFF	TGTGCCAGCAGCCTACGGGACAGGGGGAACACTGAAGCTTTCTTT
17	TRBD1	TRBV5-4	TRBJ1-4	few	CASSLYRGEATNEKLFF	TGTGCCAGCAGCTTGTACAGGGGGGAGGCAACTAATGAAAAACTGTTTTTT
16	.	TRBV9	TRBJ1-1	.	CASSTLEPDFGVEAFF	TGTGCCAGCAGCACACTAGAACCCGATTTTGGGGTTGAAGCTTTCTTT
15	TRBD1	TRBV4-1	TRBJ1-6	.	CASSQSGQGESPLHF	TGCGCCAGCAGCCAAAGCGGACAGGGAGAATCACCCCTCCACTTT
12	.	TRBV28	TRBJ2-7	.	CASFGQVYEQYF	TGTGCCAGCTTCGGACAAGTCTACGAGCAGTACTTC
15	.	TRBV5-6	TRBJ1-2	.	CASSFVNREHYGYTF	TGTGCCAGCAGCTTCGTAAACAGGGAACACTATGGCTACACCTTC
13	.	TRBV24-1	TRBJ2-7	.	CATSTGDTYEQYF	TGTGCCACCAGTACGGGGGATACCTACGAGCAGTACTTC
13	.	TRBV3-1/TRBV3-2	TRBJ1-1	many	CASGDNPGTEAFF	TGTGCCAGCGGCGACAATCCGGGGACTGAAGCTTTCTTT
15	.	TRBV3-1/TRBV3-2	TRBJ1-5	.	CASSQERGSNQPQHF	TGTGCCAGCAGCCAAGAGCGGGGGAGCAATCAGCCCCAGCATTTT
15	.	TRBV23-1	TRBJ2-7	.	CASSQSAVSSYEQYF	TGCGCCAGCAGTCAATCGGCGGTGAGCTCCTACGAGCAGTACTTC
13	.	TRBV6-5	TRBJ1-1	.	CASPRKLDTEAFF	TGTGCCAGTCCTCGGAAACTAGACACTGAAGCTTTCTTT
12	.	TRBV6-2/TRBV6-3	TRBJ2-5	.	CASSLKRETQYF	TGTGCCAGCAGCCTCAAGAGGGAGACCCAGTACTTC
16	.	TRBV9	TRBJ2-6	.	CASSPEGSSGANVLTF	TGTGCCAGCAGCCCGGAGGGTAGTTCTGGGGCCAACGTCCTGACTTTC
18	TRBD1	TRBV5-1	TRBJ1-3	once	CASSLAGPSQGPGNTIYF	TGCGCCAGCAGCTTGGCGGGCCCGTCACAGGGGCCTGGAAACACCATATATTTT
12	.	TRBV6-5	TRBJ2-7	.	CASSPQGYEQYF	TGTGCCAGCAGCCCACAGGGCTACGAGCAGTACTTC
12	.	TRBV29-1	TRBJ2-7	.	CSVVGSSYEQYF	TGCAGCGTTGTGGGGAGCTCCTACGAGCAGTACTTC
14	.	TRBV4-1	TRBJ2-1	few	CASSQPRSRDEQFF	TGCGCCAGCAGCCAGCCCCGTAGTAGAGATGAGCAGTTCTTC
13	.	TRBV3-1/TRBV3-2	TRBJ1-5	few	CASSQDRGQPQHF	TGTGCCAGCAGCCAAGATCGGGGGCAGCCCCAGCATTTT
14	.	TRBV20-1	TRBJ1-6	.	CSASPEAGNSPLHF	TGCAGTGCTAGTCCCGAGGCGGGTAATTCACCCCTCCACTTT
16	.	TRBV4-2	TRBJ1-5	.	CASSQVRSGGNQPQHF	TGTGCCAGCAGCCAAGTTCGCAGCGGGGGCAATCAGCCCCAGCATTTT
15	.	TRBV18	TRBJ1-3	.	CASSPYDRSGNTIYF	TGTGCCAGCTCACCCTATGACAGATCTGGAAACACCATATATTTT
15	.	TRBV6-1	TRBJ2-3	.	CASSEASARTDTQYF	TGTGCCAGCAGTGAAGCGTCCGCGCGCACAGATACGCAGTATTTT
16	TRBD1	TRBV4-2	TRBJ2-7	once	CASSQDWQGAHYEQYF	TGTGCCAGCAGCCAAGATTGGCAGGGGGCGCACTACGAGCAGTACTTC
14	.	TRBV9	TRBJ1-4	once	CASSFGQINEKLFF	TGTGCCAGCAGCTTCGGACAGATTAATGAAAAACTGTTTTTT
13	.	TRBV7-6	TRBJ2-7	.	CASSPPQSYEQYF	TGTGCCAGCAGCCCCCCCCAGTCCTACGAGCAGTACTTC
12	.	TRBV2	TRBJ2-7	.	CASSGLSYEQYF	TGTGCCAGCAGTGGACTTTCCTACGAGCAGTACTTC
16	.	TRBV28	TRBJ2-2	.	CASSLGRGRSTGELFF	TGTGCCAGCAGTTTAGGTCGAGGGAGAAGCACCGGGGAGCTGTTTTTT
14	.	TRBV6-5	TRBJ1-4	few	CASRTETTNEKLFF	TGTGCCAGCAGAACCGAGACAACTAATGAAAAACTGTTTTTT
12	TRBD1	TRBV7-2	TRBJ1-2	.	CASSWGQSGYTF	TGTGCCAGCAGCTGGGGACAGTCTGGCTACACCTTC
13	.	TRBV6-5	TRBJ2-7	.	CASSYRAGDEQYF	TGTGCCAGCAGTTATAGGGCAGGGGACGAGCAGTACTTC
17	TRBD1	TRBV7-3	TRBJ2-6	.	CASSPGTGLTGANVLTF	TGTGCCAGCTCACCCGGGACAGGGTTGACTGGGGCCAACGTCCTGACTTTC
17	TRBD1	TRBV19	TRBJ2-5	.	CASSLGTGVLGQETQYF	TGTGCCAGTAGTTTAGGGACAGGGGTTTTGGGGCAAGAGACCCAGTACTTC
13	.	TRBV6-5	TRBJ2-3	.	CASSYSEADTQYF	TGTGCCAGCAGTTACTCTGAGGCAGATACGCAGTATTTT
13	.	TRBV7-8	TRBJ1-3	.	CASSFDYRDPIYF	TGTGCCAGCAGCTTCGACTACAGGGATCCCATATATTTT
14	.	TRBV7-9	TRBJ1-6	few	CASSLAYGALPLHF	TGTGCCAGCAGCTTAGCGTATGGGGCTTTACCCCTCCACTTT
15	TRBD1	TRBV5-1	TRBJ1-2	.	CASSPGQTVNYGYTF	TGCGCCAGCAGCCCGGGACAGACTGTAAACTATGGCTACACCTTC
16	TRBD1	TRBV5-4	TRBJ1-2	.	CASSPGQGIEGYGYTF	TGTGCCAGCTCCCCCGGACAGGGGATTGAGGGCTATGGCTACACCTTC
16	TRBD2	TRBV7-2	TRBJ2-1	.	CASSSYLAGLNNEQFF	TGTGCCAGCAGCTCCTATTTAGCGGGGCTAAACAATGAGCAGTTCTTC
16	.	TRBV7-2	TRBJ2-5	.	CASSFGGSGALEAQYF	TGTGCCAGCAGCTTTGGGGGGAGTGGGGCTTTAGAAGCCCAGTACTTC
16	TRBD1	TRBV27	TRBJ1-5	.	CASSPRTGGGNQPQHF	TGTGCCAGCAGTCCAAGGACAGGGGGAGGAAATCAGCCCCAGCATTTT
13	.	TRBV11-3	TRBJ1-1	once	CASSLYRETEAFF	TGTGCCAGCAGCCTTTACAGGGAAACTGAAGCTTTCTTT
14	.	TRBV19	TRBJ2-3	.	CASRGFQGPDTQYF	TGTGCCAGTAGGGGTTTTCAGGGCCCAGATACGCAGTATTTT
15	TRBD2	TRBV5-6	TRBJ2-3	.	CASSFYGGARDTQYF	TGTGCCAGCAGCTTCTACGGGGGGGCCAGGGATACGCAGTATTTT